This paragraph covers one T cell receptor (beta chain) sequence. Study processing details: It was from reference gene primer amplification that nucleated cell counts were estimated. The data were produced by immunoSEQ multiplex PCR, yet TCRdb's version contains in-frame clones alone and is incomplete. V and J calls plus clone size are reproduced from that table; the DNA served to infer D and trimming. The sample has about 260,000 clones; around 84% are singletons. This sample is part of a study of blood T cell repertoires in COVID-19. Study information: Spain, Italy and the United States supplied samples that represented acute and convalescent COVID-19. Sources were T cells, B-cell-depleted T cells, or PBMCs; the material itself was cDNA or gDNA.

CDR3 length: 15 amino acids. The germline V gene has CDR1 MNHNS and CDR2 SASEGT. V was pared by 6 bases and J by 6 bases, with 15 bases between. Seattle's cohort entered during active infection and was followed longitudinally. The chain joins TRBV6-1 to TRBJ1-6; D uncertain. The TCR originated in a woman aged 55 to 70 with COVID-19, enrolled during active disease. The sequenced sample consisted of peripheral blood. As DNA, the CDR3 is TGTGCCAGCAGGGAGGGCGGGAGGTTTAATTCACCCCTCCACTTT. This gives the protein CASREGGRFNSPLHF.